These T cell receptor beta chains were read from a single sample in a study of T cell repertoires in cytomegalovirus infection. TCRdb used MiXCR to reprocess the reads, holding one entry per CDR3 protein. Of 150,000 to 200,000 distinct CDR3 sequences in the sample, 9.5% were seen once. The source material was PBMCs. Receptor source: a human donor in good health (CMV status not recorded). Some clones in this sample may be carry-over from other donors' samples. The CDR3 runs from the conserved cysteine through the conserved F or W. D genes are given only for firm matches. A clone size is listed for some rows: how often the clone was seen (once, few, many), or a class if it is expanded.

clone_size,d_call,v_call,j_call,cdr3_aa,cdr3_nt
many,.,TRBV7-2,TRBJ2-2,CASSSVIWGANTGELFF,TGTGCCAGCAGTTCAGTCATCTGGGGCGCGAACACCGGGGAGCTGTTTTTT
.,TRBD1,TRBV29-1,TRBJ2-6,CSTGTGATGANVLTF,TGCAGCACTGGGACAGGAGCTACTGGGGCCAACGTCCTGACTTTC
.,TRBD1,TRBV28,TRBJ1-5,CASSMQGALGSNQPQHF,TGTGCCAGCAGTATGCAGGGGGCTTTGGGAAGCAATCAGCCCCAGCATTTT
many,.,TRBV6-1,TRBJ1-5,CASRGPTWKEKGQPQHF,TGTGCCAGCAGGGGCCCCACTTGGAAGGAGAAGGGTCAGCCCCAGCATTTT
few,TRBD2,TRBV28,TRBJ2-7,CASSSPSRESSYEQYF,TGTGCCAGCAGTTCTCCCTCGCGGGAGAGCTCCTACGAGCAGTACTTC
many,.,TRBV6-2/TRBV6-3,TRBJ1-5,CASVLRKGLGQPQHF,TGTGCCAGCGTCCTACGCAAAGGGCTGGGTCAGCCCCAGCATTTT
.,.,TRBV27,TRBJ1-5,CASSVGHNQPQHF,TGTGCCAGCAGTGTCGGCCATAATCAGCCCCAGCATTTT
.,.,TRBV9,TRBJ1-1,CASSVGADNTEAFF,TGTGCCAGCAGCGTAGGAGCGGACAACACTGAAGCTTTCTTT
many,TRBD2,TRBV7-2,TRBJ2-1,CASSLRTRDIYNEQFF,TGTGCCAGCAGCTTAAGGACTAGGGATATATACAATGAGCAGTTCTTC
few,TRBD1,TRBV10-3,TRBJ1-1,CATGTGGYTEAFF,TGTGCCACCGGGACAGGGGGATACACTGAAGCTTTCTTT
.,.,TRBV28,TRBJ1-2,CASSLAGTYGYTF,TGTGCCAGCAGTTTAGCAGGGACTTATGGCTACACCTTC
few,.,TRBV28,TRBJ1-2,CASSLGRRSNGYTF,TGTGCCAGCAGTTTAGGCCGGAGGTCTAATGGCTACACCTTC
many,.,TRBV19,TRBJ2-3,CASSLGLRTDTQYF,TGTGCCAGTAGCCTGGGACTCCGCACAGATACGCAGTATTTT
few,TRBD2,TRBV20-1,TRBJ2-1,CSARAFSGTSAHNEQFF,TGCAGTGCTAGAGCCTTTTCCGGGACTAGCGCGCACAATGAGCAGTTCTTC
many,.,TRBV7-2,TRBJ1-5,CASSLRRDANQPQHF,TGTGCCAGCAGCTTACGTCGGGATGCCAATCAGCCCCAGCATTTT
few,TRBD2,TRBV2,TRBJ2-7,CASSEASTSGRYEQYF,TGTGCCAGCAGTGAAGCATCGACTAGCGGGAGGTACGAGCAGTACTTC
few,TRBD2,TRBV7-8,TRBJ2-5,CASSSPGGGGQYF,TGTGCCAGCAGCTCCCCCGGTGGCGGGGGCCAGTACTTC
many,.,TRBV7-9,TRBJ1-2,CAINRSYGYTF,TGTGCCATCAACCGGAGCTATGGCTACACCTTC
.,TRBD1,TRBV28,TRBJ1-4,CASSAWTGGKGEKLFF,TGTGCCAGCAGTGCATGGACAGGGGGAAAAGGTGAAAAACTGTTTTTT
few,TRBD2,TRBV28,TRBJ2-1,CASITPGLAENEQFF,TGTGCCAGCATTACTCCCGGACTAGCGGAGAATGAGCAGTTCTTC
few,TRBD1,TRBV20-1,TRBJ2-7,CSARAVTGVHEQYF,TGCAGTGCTAGGGCCGTTACAGGGGTCCACGAGCAGTACTTC
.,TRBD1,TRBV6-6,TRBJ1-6,CASSESGQGLTPLHF,TGTGCCAGCAGTGAGTCGGGACAGGGGTTAACACCCCTCCACTTT
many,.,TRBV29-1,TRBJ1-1,CTAERNTEAFF,TGCACCGCAGAGAGAAACACTGAAGCTTTCTTT
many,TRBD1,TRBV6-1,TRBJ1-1,CASSEWRGQAEAFF,TGTGCCAGCAGTGAGTGGAGGGGGCAAGCTGAAGCTTTCTTT
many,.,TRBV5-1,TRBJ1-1,CASSKDNVNTEAFF,TGCGCCAGCAGCAAGGACAACGTGAACACTGAAGCTTTCTTT
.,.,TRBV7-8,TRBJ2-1,CASSSRGWDEQFF,TGTGCCAGCAGCTCCAGGGGTTGGGATGAGCAGTTCTTC
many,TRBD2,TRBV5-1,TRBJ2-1,CASSPLPLAEYNEQFF,TGCGCCAGCAGCCCACTTCCCCTAGCGGAGTACAATGAGCAGTTCTTC
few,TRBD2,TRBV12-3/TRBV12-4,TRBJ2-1,CASSFGGSGGPEQFF,TGTGCCAGCAGTTTCGGTGGGAGCGGGGGCCCTGAGCAGTTCTTC
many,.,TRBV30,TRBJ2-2,CAWNRPPAGELFF,TGTGCCTGGAACCGGCCGCCCGCCGGGGAGCTGTTTTTT
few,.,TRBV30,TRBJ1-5,CAWSVRGRVSQPQHF,TGTGCCTGGAGTGTACGCGGCAGGGTTAGTCAGCCCCAGCATTTT
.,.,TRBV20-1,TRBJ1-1,CSARVLSEAATEAFF,TGCAGTGCTAGAGTCTTGAGTGAGGCGGCGACTGAAGCTTTCTTT
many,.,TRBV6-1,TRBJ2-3,CASSQTGNRITDTQYF,TGTGCCAGCAGCCAGACCGGGAACAGGATCACAGATACGCAGTATTTT
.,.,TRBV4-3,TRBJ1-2,CASSQAVPGHGYTF,TGCGCCAGCAGCCAAGCAGTACCGGGACACGGCTACACCTTC
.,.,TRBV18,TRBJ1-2,CASSPDRSRGYTF,TGTGCCAGCTCACCAGACAGGAGCCGCGGCTACACCTTC
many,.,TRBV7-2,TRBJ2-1,CASSFGRDVGVYEQFF,TGTGCCAGCAGCTTTGGGCGGGATGTTGGGGTTTATGAGCAGTTCTTC
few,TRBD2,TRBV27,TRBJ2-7,CASSLSVLAGGSYEQYF,TGTGCCAGCAGTTTATCCGTACTAGCGGGAGGTAGCTACGAGCAGTACTTC
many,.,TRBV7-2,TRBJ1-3,CASSLWTGNTIYF,TGTGCCAGCAGCTTATGGACTGGAAACACCATATATTTT
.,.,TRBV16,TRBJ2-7,CASSQSRAGAYEQYF,TGTGCCAGCAGCCAATCACGGGCCGGAGCCTACGAGCAGTACTTC
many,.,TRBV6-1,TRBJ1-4,CASRAGRINEKLFF,TGTGCCAGCAGGGCGGGACGGATTAATGAAAAACTGTTTTTT
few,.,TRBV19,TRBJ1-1,CASSSTGRNTEAFF,TGTGCCAGTAGTAGTACAGGGCGGAACACTGAAGCTTTCTTT
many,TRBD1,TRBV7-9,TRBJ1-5,CASGMGTGQQPQHF,TGTGCCAGCGGCATGGGGACAGGGCAGCAGCCCCAGCATTTT